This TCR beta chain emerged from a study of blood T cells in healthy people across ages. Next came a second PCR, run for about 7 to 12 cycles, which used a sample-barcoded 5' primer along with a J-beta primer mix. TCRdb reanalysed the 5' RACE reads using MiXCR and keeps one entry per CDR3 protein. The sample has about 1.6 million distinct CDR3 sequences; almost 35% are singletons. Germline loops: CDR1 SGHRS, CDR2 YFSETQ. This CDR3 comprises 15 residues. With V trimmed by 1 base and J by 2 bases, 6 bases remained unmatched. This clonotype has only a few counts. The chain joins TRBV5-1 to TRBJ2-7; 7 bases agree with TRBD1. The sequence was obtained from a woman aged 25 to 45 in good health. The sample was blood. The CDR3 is CASSLFGTDTYEQYF. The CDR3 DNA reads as TGCGCCAGCAGCTTGTTCGGGACAGATACCTACGAGCAGTACTTC. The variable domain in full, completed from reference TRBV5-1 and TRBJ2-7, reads KAGVTQTPRYLIKTRGQQVTLSCSPISGHRSVSWYQQTPGQGLQFLFEYFSETQRNKGNFPGRFSGRQFSNSRSEMNVSTLELGDSALYLCASSLFGTDTYEQYFGPGTRLTVT.